Below, one T cell receptor beta chain is given with its context. This sample is drawn from a study of human T cells and chemical hapten exposure. Time point noted: pre-sensitization, week 0. Treatment denoted: therapeutic diphenylcyclopropenone sensitization with weekly scalp DPC. TCRdb passed the RACE reads through MiXCR, listing each CDR3 protein once. This sample yields approximately 320,000 distinct CDR3 sequences, of which roughly 6% are seen a single time; about 8.7% belongs to the top ten. The sequence was obtained from a woman under 30 with alopecia areata. Some clones in this sample may be carry-over from other donors' samples. The sequenced sample was whole blood, obtained in connection with sensitization to the hapten diphenylcyclopropenone (DPC).

CDR3 region: CASSYGDRGYGYTF. DNA of the CDR3: TGTGCCAGCAGTTACGGGGACAGGGGCTATGGCTACACCTTC. The chain couples TRBV6-6 to TRBJ1-2; 10 nucleotides align to TRBD1. This CDR3 region has 14 residues. Looked up from germline, CDR1 is MNHNY and CDR2 is SVGAGI (reference sequence). V lost 2 bases and J lost 4; bases outside the gene matches: 1.